This TCR beta chain was recovered during a study of blood T cell repertoires in COVID-19. The method was immunoSEQ multiplex PCR; TCRdb's version includes in-frame clones alone and lacks a portion of them. The sample has under 250,000 clones, about 91% seen once. V dropped 9 bases and J dropped 0; count of bases not matched to a gene: 8. The CDR3 extends over 16 amino acids. The sequenced material came from peripheral blood. The rearrangement uses TRBV5-3 and TRBJ2-6, with 8 bases fitting TRBD1. TRBV5-3 belongs to the ORF category, with a function that is uncertain. This TCR derives from a woman in her twenties or thirties with COVID-19, enrolled during active disease. The CDR3 sequence: CAITTGGLSGANVLTF. CDR3 coding DNA: TGTGCCATTACCACAGGGGGTCTCTCTGGGGCCAACGTCCTGACTTTC.